This TCR beta chain was sequenced during a study of monozygotic twins with inflammatory bowel disease. Each CDR3 protein gets one entry in TCRdb, which reprocessed the 5' RACE reads and gives no DNA. The data include some 190,000 distinct CDR3 sequences; the top ten clones carry 6% to 9%. CDR1 is MNHEY, CDR2 SVGEGT, per germline. The CDR3 has 14 amino acids. This clonotype was sampled from a human donor with ulcerative colitis or Crohn's disease, or a healthy co-twin of an affected twin (not recorded which). The chain uses TRBV6-2 or TRBV6-3 and TRBJ1-6. The source material was blood. The CDR3 protein is CASSPPAYNSPLHF.